This TCR beta chain comes out of a study of T cells in Graves' hyperthyroidism and ophthalmopathy. Background on the study: Any treatment followed the collection of peripheral blood at initial diagnosis. Whole-study findings and limits: Before onset, by a median of around 6.4 months, the model predicted ophthalmopathy. Blood also held most thyroid clonotypes expanded beyond 0.001.

This clonotype has at least ten counts. Its antigen is still unknown. Germline loops: CDR1 KGHDR, CDR2 SFDVKD. Trimming stripped 3 bases from V and 5 bases from J, with 10 bases between. The CDR3 covers 14 residues. At least 3 on the Clinical Activity Score was recorded for ophthalmopathy patients, who also had NOSPECS grade at least 4 and duration under 3 months. Regions amplified from RNA transcripts were the TCR beta CDR3 regions. An initial round of RT-PCR targeting the TCR CDR3 relied on the HTBI primer set. MiXCR was run by TCRdb on the multiplex PCR reads, yielding one entry per CDR3 protein. The data show 300,000 to 400,000 distinct CDR3 sequences, less than 20% seen once.

The chain is built from TRBV24-1 and TRBJ1-5; D gene uncertain. The specimen sequenced was blood. This TCR was sampled from a man younger than 30 with Graves' ophthalmopathy. CDR3 coding DNA: TGTGCCACCAGTGATGGCGGACGGGATCAGCCCCAGCATTTT. Translated: CATSDGGRDQPQHF.